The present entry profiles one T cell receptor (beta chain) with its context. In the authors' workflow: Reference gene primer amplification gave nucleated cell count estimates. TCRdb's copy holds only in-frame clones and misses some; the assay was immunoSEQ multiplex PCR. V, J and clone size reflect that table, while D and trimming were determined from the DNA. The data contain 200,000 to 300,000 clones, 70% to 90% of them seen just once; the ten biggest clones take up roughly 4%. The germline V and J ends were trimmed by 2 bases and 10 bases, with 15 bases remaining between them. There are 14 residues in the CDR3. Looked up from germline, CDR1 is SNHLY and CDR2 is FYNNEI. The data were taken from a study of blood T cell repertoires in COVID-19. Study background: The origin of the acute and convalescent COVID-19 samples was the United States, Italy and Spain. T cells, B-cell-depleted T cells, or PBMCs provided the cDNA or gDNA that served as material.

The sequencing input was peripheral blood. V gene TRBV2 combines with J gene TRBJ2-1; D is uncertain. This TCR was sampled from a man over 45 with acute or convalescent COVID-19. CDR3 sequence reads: CASSEYWQAGEQFF. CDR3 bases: TGTGCCAGCAGTGAATATTGGCAGGCAGGCGAGCAGTTCTTC.